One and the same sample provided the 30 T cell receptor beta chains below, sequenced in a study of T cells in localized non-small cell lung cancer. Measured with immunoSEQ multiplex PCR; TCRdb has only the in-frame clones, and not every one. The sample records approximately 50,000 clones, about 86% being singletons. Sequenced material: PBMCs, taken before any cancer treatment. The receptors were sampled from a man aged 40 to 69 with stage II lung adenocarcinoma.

This CDR3 reads CASSHRETAYEQYV. The CDR3 coding sequence is TGTGCCAGCAGCCACCGGGAGACAGCCTACGAGCAGTACGTC. J is TRBJ2-7 and V is TRBV5-6; D possibly corresponds to TRBD2 (6 bases). The CDR3 spans 14 residues. The germline V and J ends were trimmed by 4 bases and 2 bases, with 13 bases remaining between them. Germline lookup yields CDR1 SGHDT and CDR2 YYEEEE.

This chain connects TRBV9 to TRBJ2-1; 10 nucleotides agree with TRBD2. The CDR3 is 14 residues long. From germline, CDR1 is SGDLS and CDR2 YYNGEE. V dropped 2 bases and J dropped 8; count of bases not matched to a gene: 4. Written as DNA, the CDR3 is TGTGCCAGCAGCGTTAGCGGGGGGAAGGATGAGCAGTTCTTC. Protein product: CASSVSGGKDEQFF.

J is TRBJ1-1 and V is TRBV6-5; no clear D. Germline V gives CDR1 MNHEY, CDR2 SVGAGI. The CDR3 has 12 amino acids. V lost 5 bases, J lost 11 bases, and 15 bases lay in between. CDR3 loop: CASSPPGIVAFF. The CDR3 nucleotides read TGTGCCAGCAGTCCCCCGGGGATTGTGGCTTTCTTT.

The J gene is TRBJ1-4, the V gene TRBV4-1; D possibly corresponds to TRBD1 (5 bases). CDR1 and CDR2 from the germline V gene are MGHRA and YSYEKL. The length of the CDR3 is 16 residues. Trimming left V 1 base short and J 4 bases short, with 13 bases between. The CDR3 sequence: CASSQVLTRGNEKLFF. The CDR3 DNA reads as TGCGCCAGCAGCCAAGTTCTTACGAGGGGTAATGAAAAACTGTTTTTT.

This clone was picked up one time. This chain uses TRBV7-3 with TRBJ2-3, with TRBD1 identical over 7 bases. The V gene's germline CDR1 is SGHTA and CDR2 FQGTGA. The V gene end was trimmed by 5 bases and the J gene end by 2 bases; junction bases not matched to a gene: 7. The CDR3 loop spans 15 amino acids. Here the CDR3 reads CASSPSGTDTDTQYF. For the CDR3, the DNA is TGTGCCAGCAGCCCGTCCGGGACAGACACAGATACGCAGTATTTT.

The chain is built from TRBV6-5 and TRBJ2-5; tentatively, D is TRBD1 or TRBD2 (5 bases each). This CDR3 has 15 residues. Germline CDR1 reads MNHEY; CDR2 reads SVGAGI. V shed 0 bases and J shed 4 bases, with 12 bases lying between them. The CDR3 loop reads CASSYSSEGRETQYF. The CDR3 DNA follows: TGTGCCAGCAGTTACTCGTCTGAGGGGCGAGAGACCCAGTACTTC.

The CDR3 here is CASSIRGDSNQPQHF. For the CDR3, the DNA is TGTGCCAGTAGTATTAGGGGGGATAGCAATCAGCCCCAGCATTTT. The chain combines TRBV19 with TRBJ1-5, with a weak D call TRBD1 (6 bases). The CDR3 extends over 15 amino acids. V lost 3 bases and J 0 bases, leaving 9 bases between the germline ends. The germline V gene has CDR1 LNHDA and CDR2 SQIVND (reference sequence).

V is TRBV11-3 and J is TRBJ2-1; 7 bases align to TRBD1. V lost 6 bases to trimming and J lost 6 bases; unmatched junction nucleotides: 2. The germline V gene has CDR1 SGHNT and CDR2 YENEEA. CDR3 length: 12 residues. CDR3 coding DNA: TGTGCCAGCAGTCCAGGGGGCAATGAGCAGTTCTTC. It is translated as CASSPGGNEQFF.

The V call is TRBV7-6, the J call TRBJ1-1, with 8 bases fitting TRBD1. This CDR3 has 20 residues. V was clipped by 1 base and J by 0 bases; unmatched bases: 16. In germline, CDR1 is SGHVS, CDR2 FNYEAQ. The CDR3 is CASSLDRTGRSPDLNTEAFF. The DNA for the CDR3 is TGTGCCAGCAGCTTAGACCGGACAGGGCGAAGTCCCGATTTGAACACTGAAGCTTTCTTT.

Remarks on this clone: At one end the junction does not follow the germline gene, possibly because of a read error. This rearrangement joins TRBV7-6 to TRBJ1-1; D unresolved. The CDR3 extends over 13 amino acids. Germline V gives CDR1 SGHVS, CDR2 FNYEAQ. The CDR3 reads CASSLGSNTEAFF. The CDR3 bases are TGTGCCAGCAGTTTAGGATCGAACACTGAAGCTTTCTTT. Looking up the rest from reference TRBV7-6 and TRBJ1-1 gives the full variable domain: GAGVSQSPRYKVTKRGQDVALRCDPISGHVSLYWYRQALGQGPEFLTYFNYEAQQDKSGLPNDRFSAERPEGSISTLTIQRTEQRDSAMYRCASSLGSNTEAFFGQGTRLTVV.

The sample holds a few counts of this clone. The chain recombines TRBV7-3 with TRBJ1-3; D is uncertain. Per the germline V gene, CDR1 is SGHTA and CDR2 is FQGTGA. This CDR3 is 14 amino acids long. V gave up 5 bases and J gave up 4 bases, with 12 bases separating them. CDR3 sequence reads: CASSPDEFGNTIYF. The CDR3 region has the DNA TGTGCCAGCAGCCCGGACGAATTCGGAAACACCATATATTTT.

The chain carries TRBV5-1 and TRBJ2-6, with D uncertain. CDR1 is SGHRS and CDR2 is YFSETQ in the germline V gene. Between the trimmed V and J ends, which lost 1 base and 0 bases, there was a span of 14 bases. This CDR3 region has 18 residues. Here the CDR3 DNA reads TGCGCCAGCAGCTTGTTACTCGGCGGAAGCTCTGGGGCCAACGTCCTGACTTTC. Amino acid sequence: CASSLLLGGSSGANVLTF.

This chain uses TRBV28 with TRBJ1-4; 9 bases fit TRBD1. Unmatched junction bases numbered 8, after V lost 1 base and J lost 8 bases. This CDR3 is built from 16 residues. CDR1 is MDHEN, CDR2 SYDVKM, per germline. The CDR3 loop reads CASSLFGQGKMEKLFF. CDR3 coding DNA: TGTGCCAGCAGTTTATTCGGACAGGGGAAGATGGAAAAACTGTTTTTT.

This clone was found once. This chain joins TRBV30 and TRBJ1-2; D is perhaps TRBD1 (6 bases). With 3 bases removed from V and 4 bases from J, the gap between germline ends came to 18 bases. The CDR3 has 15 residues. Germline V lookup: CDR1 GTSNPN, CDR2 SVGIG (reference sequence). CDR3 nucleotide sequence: TGTGCCTGGAGATCCGGACAGCGGCTTGGCTATGGCTACACCTTC. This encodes CAWRSGQRLGYGYTF.

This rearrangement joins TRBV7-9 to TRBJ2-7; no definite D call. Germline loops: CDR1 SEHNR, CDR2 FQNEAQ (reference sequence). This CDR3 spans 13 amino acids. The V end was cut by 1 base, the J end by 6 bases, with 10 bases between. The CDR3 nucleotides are TGTGCCAGCAGCTTAGAGGGCGGTCGCGAGCAGTACGTC. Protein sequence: CASSLEGGREQYV.

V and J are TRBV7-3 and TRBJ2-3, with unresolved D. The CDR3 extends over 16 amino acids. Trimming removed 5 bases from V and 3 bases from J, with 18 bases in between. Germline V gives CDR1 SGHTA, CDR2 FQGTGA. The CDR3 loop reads CASSNQVFRGTDTQYF. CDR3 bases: TGTGCCAGCAGCAACCAGGTTTTTCGAGGAACAGATACGCAGTATTTT.

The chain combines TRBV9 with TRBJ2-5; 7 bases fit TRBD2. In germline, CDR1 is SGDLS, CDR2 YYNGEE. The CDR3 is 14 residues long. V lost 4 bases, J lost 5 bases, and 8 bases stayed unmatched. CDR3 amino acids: CASSTRLAGETQYF. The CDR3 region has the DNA TGTGCCAGCAGCACTAGACTAGCCGGGGAGACCCAGTACTTC. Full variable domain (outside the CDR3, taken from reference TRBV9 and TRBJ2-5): DSGVTQTPKHLITATGQRVTLRCSPRSGDLSVYWYQQSLDQGLQFLIQYYNGEERAKGNILERFSAQQFPDLHSELNLSSLELGDSALYFCASSTRLAGETQYFGPGTRLLVL.

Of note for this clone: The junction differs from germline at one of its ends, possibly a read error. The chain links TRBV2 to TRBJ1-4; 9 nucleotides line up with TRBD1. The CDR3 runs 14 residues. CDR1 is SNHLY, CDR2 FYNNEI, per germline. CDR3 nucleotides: TGTGCCAGCACTGAAACAGGGGGCAAGGAAAAACTGTTTTTT. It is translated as CASTETGGKEKLFF.

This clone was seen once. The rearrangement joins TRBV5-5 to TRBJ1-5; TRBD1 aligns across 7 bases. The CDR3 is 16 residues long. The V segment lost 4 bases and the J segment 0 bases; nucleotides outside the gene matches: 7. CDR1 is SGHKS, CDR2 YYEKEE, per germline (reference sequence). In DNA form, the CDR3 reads TGTGCCAGCAGCGTCACAGGGGCACATAGCAATCAGCCCCAGCATTTT. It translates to CASSVTGAHSNQPQHF.

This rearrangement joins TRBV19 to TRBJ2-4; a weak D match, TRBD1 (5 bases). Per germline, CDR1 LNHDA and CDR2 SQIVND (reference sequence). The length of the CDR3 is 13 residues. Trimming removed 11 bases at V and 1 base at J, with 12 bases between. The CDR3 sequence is CACAGLAKNIQYF. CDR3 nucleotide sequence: TGTGCCTGCGCAGGGCTCGCCAAAAACATTCAGTACTTC. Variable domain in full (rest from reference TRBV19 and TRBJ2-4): DGGITQSPKYLFRKEGQNVTLSCEQNLNHDAMYWYRQDPGQGLRLIYYSQIVNDFQKGDIAEGYSVSREKKESFPLTVTSAQKNPTAFYLCACAGLAKNIQYFGAGTRLSVL.

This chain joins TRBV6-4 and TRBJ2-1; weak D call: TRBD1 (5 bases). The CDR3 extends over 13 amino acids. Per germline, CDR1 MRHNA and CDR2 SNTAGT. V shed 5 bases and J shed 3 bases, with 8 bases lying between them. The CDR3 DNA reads TGTGCCAGCAGTCCCCAGGGCTACAATGAGCAGTTCTTC. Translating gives CASSPQGYNEQFF.

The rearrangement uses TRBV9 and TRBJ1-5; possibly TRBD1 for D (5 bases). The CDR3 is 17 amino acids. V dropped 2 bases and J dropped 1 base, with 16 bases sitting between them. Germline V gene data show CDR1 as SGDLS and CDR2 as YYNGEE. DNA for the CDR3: TGTGCCAGCAGCGTCGGGGCGGGGGGGTTGAGCAATCAGCCCCAGCATTTT. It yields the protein CASSVGAGGLSNQPQHF.

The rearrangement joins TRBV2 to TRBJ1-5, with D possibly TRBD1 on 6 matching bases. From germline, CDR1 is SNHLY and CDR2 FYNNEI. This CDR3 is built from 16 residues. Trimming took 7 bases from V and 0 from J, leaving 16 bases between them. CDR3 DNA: TGTGCCAGCACCGCGGACAGCGCCTATAGCAATCAGCCCCAGCATTTT. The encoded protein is CASTADSAYSNQPQHF.

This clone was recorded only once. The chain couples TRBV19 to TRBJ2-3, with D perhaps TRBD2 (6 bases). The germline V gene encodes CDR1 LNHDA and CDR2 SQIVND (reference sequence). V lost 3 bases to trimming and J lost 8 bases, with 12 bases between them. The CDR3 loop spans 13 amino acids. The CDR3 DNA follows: TGTGCCAGTAGTATGAAGGGAGGAGGTACGCAGTATTTT. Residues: CASSMKGGGTQYF.

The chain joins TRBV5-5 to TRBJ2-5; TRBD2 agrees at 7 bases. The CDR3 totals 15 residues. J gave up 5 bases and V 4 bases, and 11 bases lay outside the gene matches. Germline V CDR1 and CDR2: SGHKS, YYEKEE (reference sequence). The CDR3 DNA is TGTGCCAGCAGCCTTGAACCCAGCGGGGTGGAGACCCAGTACTTC. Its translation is CASSLEPSGVETQYF.

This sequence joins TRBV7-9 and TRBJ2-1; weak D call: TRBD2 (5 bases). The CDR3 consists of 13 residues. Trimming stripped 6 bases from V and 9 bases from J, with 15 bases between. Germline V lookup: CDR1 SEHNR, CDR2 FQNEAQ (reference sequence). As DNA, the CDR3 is TGTGCCAGCAGATCCCCAGAGGGCGGTGAGCAGTTCTTC. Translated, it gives CASRSPEGGEQFF.

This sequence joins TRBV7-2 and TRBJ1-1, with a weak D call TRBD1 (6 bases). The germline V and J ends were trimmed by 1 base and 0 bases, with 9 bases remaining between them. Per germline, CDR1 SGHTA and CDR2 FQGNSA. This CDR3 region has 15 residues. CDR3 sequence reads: CASSLDRAMNTEAFF. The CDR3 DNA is TGTGCCAGCAGCTTAGACAGGGCCATGAACACTGAAGCTTTCTTT. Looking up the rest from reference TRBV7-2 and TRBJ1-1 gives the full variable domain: GAGVSQSPSNKVTEKGKDVELRCDPISGHTALYWYRQSLGQGLEFLIYFQGNSAPDKSGLPSDRFSAERTGGSVSTLTIQRTQQEDSAVYLCASSLDRAMNTEAFFGQGTRLTVV.

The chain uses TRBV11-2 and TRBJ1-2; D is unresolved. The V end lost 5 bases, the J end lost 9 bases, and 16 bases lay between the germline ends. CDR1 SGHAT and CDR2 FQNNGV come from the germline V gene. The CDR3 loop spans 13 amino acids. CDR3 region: CASSIDGVPRYTF. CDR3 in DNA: TGTGCCAGCAGCATTGACGGGGTCCCTCGCTACACCTTC.

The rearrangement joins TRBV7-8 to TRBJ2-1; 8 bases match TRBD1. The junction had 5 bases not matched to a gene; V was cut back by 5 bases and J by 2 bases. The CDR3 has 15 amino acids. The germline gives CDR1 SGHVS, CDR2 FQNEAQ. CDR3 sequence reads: CASSLSGQAYNEQFF. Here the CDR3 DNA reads TGTGCCAGCAGCCTTTCGGGACAGGCCTACAATGAGCAGTTCTTC.

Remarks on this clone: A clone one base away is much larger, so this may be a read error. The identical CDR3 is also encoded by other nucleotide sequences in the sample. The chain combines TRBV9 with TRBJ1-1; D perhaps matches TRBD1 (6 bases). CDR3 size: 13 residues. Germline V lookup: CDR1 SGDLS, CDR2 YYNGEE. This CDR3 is CASSPPRDTEAFF. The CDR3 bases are TGTGCCAGCAGCCCGCCGAGGGACACTGAGGCTTTCTTT.